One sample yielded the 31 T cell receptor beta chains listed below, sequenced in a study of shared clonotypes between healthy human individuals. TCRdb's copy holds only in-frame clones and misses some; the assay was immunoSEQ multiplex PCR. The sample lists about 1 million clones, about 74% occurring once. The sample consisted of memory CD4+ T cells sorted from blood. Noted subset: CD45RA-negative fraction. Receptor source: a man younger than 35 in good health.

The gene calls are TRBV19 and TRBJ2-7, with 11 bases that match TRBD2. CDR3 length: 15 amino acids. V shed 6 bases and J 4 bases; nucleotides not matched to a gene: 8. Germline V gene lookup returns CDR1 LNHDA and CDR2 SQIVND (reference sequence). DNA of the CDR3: TGTGCCAGTAGAAGTCTTACTAGCGGGAGATACGAGCAGTACTTC. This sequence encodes CASRSLTSGRYEQYF.

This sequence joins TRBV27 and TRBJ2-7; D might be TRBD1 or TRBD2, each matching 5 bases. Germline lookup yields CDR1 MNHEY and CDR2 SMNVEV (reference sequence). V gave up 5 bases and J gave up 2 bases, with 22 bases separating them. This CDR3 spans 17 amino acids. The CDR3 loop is CASSLRPLGTGAYEQYF. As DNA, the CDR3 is TGTGCCAGCAGTCTCCGCCCCCTGGGGACCGGTGCCTACGAGCAGTACTTC.

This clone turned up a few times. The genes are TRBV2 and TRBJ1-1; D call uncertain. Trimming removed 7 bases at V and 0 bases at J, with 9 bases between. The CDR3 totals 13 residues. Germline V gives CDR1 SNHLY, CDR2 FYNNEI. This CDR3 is CASKWVMNTEAFF. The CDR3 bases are TGTGCCAGCAAGTGGGTCATGAACACTGAAGCTTTCTTT.

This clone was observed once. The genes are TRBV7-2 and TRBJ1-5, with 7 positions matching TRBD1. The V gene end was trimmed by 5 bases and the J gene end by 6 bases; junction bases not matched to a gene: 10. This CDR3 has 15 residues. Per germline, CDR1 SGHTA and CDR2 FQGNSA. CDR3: CASSKTGAWSQPQHF. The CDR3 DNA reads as TGTGCCAGCAGCAAAACAGGGGCGTGGAGTCAGCCCCAGCATTTT. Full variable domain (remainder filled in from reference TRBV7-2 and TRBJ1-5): GAGVSQSPSNKVTEKGKDVELRCDPISGHTALYWYRQSLGQGLEFLIYFQGNSAPDKSGLPSDRFSAERTGGSVSTLTIQRTQQEDSAVYLCASSKTGAWSQPQHFGDGTRLSIL.

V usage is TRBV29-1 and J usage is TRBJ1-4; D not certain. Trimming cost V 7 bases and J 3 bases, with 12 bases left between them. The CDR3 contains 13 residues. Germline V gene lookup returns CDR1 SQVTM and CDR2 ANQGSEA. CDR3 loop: CSATTDPNEKLFF. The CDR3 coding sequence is TGCAGCGCTACGACGGACCCTAATGAAAAACTGTTTTTT.

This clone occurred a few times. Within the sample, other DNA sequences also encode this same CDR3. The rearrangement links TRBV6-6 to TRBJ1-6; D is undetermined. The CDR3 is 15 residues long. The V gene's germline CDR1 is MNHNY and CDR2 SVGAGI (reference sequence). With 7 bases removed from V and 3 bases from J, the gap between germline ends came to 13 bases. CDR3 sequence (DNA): TGTGCCAGCACCCTCGACGGGTTCTATAATTCACCCCTCCACTTT. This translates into CASTLDGFYNSPLHF.

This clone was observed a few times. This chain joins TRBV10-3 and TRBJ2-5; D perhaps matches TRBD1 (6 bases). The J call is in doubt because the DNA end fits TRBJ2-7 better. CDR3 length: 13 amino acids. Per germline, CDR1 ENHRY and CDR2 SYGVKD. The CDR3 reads CAIREPQGYEQYF. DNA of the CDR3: TGTGCCATCAGGGAACCACAGGGATACGAGCAGTACTTC.

CDR3 nucleotides: TGCAGTGCACCAAGCAAAAACATTCAGTACTTC. Amino acid sequence: CSAPSKNIQYF. V and J are TRBV20-1 and TRBJ2-4; D unresolved. This CDR3 contains 11 residues. The V end was cut by 6 bases, the J end by 3 bases, with 6 bases between. CDR1 is DFQATT and CDR2 is SNEGSKA in the germline V gene (reference sequence).

The CDR3 DNA sequence: TGTGCCAGCAAAGGGACAGTGAATTCACCCCTCCACTTT. Protein: CASKGTVNSPLHF. The chain recombines TRBV2 with TRBJ1-6; TRBD1 agrees at 7 bases. This CDR3 region has 13 residues. Losses at the gene ends were 7 bases for V and 7 bases for J; bases not matched to a gene: 4. In germline, CDR1 is SNHLY, CDR2 FYNNEI.

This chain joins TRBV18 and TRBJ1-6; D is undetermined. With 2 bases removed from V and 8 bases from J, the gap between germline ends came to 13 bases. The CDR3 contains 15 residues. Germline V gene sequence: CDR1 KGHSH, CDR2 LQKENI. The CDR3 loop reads CASSPGVGVDSPLHF. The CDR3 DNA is TGTGCCAGCTCACCAGGGGTTGGGGTAGATTCACCCCTCCACTTT.

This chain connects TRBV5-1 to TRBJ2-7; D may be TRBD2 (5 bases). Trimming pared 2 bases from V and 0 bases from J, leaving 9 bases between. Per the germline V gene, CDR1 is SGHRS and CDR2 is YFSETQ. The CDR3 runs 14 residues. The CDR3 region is CASSFTGSSYEQYF. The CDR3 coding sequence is TGCGCCAGCAGCTTTACGGGGTCCTCCTACGAGCAGTACTTC.

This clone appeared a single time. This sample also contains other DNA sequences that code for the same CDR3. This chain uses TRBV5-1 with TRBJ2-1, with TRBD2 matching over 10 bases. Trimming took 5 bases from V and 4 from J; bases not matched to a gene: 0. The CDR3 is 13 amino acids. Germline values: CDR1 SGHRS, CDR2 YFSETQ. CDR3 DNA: TGCGCCAGCAGGGGACTAGCGTACAATGAGCAGTTCTTC. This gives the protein CASRGLAYNEQFF.

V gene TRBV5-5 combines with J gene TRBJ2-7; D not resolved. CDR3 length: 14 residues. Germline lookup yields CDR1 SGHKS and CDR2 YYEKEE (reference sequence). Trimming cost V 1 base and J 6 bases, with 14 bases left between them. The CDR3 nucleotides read TGTGCCAGCAGCTTGCGTGGCGAAGCCTCCGAGCAGTACTTC. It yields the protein CASSLRGEASEQYF.

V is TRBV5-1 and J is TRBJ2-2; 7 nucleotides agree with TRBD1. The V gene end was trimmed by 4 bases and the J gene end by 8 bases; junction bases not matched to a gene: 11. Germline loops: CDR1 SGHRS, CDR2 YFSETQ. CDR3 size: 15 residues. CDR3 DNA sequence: TGCGCCAGCAGCACAACAGGGGCCGAGCAGGGGGAGCTGTTTTTT. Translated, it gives CASSTTGAEQGELFF.

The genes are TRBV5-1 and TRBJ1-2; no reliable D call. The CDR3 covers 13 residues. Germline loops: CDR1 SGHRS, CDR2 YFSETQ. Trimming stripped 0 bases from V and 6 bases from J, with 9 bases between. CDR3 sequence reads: CASSLDIGNGYTF. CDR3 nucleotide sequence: TGCGCCAGCAGCTTGGATATTGGGAATGGCTACACCTTC.

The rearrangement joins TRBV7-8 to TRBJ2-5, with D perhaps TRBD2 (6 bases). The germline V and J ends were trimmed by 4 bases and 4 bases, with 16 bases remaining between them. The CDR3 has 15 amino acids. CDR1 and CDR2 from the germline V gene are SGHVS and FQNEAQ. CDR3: CASSSGTGRTETQYF. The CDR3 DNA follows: TGTGCCAGCAGCTCCGGGACGGGGAGGACAGAGACCCAGTACTTC.

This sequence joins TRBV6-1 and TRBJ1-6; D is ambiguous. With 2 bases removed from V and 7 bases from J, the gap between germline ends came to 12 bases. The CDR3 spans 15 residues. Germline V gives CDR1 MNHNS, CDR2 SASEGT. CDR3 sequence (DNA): TGTGCCAGCAGTGAATCGAGGGTGAGCAATTCACCCCTCCACTTT. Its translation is CASSESRVSNSPLHF.

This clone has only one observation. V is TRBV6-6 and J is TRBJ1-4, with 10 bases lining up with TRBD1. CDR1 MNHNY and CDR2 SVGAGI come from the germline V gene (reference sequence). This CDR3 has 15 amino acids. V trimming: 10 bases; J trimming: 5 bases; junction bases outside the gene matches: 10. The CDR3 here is CATGPVGQGNEKLFF. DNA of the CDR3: TGTGCCACCGGACCCGTGGGACAGGGGAATGAAAAACTGTTTTTT.

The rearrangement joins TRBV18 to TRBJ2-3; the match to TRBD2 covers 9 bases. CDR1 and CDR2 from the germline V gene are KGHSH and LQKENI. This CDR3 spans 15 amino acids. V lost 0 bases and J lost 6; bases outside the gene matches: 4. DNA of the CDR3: TGTGCCAGCTCACCACCTAGCGGGAGAGGGGATACGCAGTATTTT. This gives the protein CASSPPSGRGDTQYF.

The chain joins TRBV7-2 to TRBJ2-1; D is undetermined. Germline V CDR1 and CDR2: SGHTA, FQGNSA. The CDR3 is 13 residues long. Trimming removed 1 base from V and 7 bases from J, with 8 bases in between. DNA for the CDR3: TGTGCCAGCAGCTTAGGGGGTTCGAATGAGCAGTTCTTC. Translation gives CASSLGGSNEQFF.

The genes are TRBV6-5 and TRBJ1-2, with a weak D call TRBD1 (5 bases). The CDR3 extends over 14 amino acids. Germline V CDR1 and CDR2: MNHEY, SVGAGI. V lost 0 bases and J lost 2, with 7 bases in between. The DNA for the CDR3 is TGTGCCAGCAGTTACTCGGAGGGGAACTATGGCTACACCTTC. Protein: CASSYSEGNYGYTF.

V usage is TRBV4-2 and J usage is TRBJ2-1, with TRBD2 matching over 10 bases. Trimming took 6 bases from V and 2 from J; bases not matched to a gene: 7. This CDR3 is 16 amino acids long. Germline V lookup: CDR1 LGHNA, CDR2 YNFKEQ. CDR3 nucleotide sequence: TGTGCCAGCAGACTAGGGAGCGGGGGGGCCTACAATGAGCAGTTCTTC. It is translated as CASRLGSGGAYNEQFF.

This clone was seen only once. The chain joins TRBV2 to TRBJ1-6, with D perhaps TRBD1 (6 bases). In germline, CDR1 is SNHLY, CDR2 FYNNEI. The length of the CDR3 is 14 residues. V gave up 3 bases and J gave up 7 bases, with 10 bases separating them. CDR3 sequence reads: CASSDRTANSPLHF. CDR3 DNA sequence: TGTGCCAGCAGTGATAGGACAGCAAATTCACCCCTCCACTTT.

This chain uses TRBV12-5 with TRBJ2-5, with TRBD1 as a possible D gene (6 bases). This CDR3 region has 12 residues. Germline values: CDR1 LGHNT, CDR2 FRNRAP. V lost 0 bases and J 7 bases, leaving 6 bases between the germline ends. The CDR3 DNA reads TGTGCTAGTGGTTTGGTCAGGGGGACCCAGTACTTC. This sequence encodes CASGLVRGTQYF. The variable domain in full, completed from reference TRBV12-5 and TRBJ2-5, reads DARVTQTPRHKVTEMGQEVTMRCQPILGHNTVFWYRQTMMQGLELLAYFRNRAPLDDSGMPKDRFSAEMPDATLATLKIQPSEPRDSAVYFCASGLVRGTQYFGPGTRLLVL.

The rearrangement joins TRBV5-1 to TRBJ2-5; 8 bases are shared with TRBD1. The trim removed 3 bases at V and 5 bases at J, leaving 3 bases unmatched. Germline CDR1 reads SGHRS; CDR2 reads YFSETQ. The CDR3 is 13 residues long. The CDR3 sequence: CASSSRQGETQYF. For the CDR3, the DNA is TGCGCCAGCAGCTCGAGACAGGGGGAGACCCAGTACTTC.

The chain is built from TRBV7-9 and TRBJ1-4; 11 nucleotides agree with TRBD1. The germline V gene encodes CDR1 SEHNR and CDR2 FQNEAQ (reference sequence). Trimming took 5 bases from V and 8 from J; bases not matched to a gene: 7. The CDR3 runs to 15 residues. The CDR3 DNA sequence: TGTGCCAGCAGCCTGGACAGGGGGCGGTGGGAAAAACTGTTTTTT. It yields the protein CASSLDRGRWEKLFF.

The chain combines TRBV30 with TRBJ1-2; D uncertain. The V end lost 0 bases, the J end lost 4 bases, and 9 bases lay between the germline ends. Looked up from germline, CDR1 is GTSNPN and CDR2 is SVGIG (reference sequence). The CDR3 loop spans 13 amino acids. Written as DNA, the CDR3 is TGTGCCTGGAGTGTGTACCCCACCTATGGCTACACCTTC. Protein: CAWSVYPTYGYTF.

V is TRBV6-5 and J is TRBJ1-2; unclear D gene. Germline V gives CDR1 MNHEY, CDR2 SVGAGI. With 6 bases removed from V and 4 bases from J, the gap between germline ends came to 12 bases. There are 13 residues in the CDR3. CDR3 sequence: CASSQPPTYGYTF. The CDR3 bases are TGTGCCAGCAGCCAGCCGCCGACCTATGGCTACACCTTC.

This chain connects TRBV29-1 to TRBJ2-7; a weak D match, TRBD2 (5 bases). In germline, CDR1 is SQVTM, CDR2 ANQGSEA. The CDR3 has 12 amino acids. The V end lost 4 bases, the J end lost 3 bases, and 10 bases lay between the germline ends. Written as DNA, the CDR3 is TGCAGCGTTGTACACGGGAACTACGAGCAGTACTTC. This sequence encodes CSVVHGNYEQYF.

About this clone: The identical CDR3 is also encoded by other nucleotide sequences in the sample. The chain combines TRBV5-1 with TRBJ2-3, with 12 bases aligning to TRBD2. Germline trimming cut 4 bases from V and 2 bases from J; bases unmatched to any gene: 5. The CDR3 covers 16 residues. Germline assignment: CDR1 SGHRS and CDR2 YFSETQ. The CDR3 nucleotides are TGCGCCAGCAGCCTCAGGACTAGCGGGATCACAGATACGCAGTATTTT. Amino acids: CASSLRTSGITDTQYF.

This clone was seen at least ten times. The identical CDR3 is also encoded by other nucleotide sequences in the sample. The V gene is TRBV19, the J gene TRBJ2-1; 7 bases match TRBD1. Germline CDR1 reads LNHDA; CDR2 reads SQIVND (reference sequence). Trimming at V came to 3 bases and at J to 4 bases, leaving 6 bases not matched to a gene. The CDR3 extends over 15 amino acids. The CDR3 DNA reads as TGTGCCAGTAGTATTGAGGGGGCGAATTACAATGAGCAGTTCTTC. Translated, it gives CASSIEGANYNEQFF.